This T cell receptor (beta chain) was captured in a study of cytomegalovirus exposure and HLA in healthy donors (dated by TCRdb to the late 2010s). Regarding the research as a whole: An earlier analysis of 550 to 700 of the donors reported more than 250 Gb of sequence data and 100 million to 130 million unique TCR beta sequences from some 180 million T cells. An early release that covered some 630 HLA-typed donors contained approximately 290 gigabases of sequencing data and around 80 million unique TCR sequences. The genetic ancestry cluster associated with self-reported Caucasian donors included around four fifths of the approximately 400 genotyped donors. The study aimed to test whether cataloging public T cell receptors could reveal signatures of past pathogen exposure. The study used immunosequencing to profile the T cell repertoires of some 600 subjects and linked those repertoires to cytomegalovirus serostatus. Along with the approximately 700-subject first cohort, a separate validation cohort of over a hundred different subjects was used. The study combined high-throughput TCR immunosequencing, statistical association of individual TCRs with disease status, and machine learning to predict cytomegalovirus infection status. To study patterns of TCR occurrence, a later analysis re-analyzed previously published TCR beta repertoires from under 750 donors and added high-resolution HLA genotyping. Rather than drawing on any new phenotypic data, the later analysis identified candidate immune exposures from TCR beta sequences and the way those sequences occurred across donors. In an earlier analysis of around 540 of the donors, high-throughput TCR beta sequencing was used to judge whether each TCR beta V gene segment behaved as functional or pseudogenic. Donor age, sex, ethnicity and CMV serostatus were compiled together with the repertoire data. Genome-wide SNP genotypes for about 60% of the roughly 700 donors were used in a later genetic analysis, which treated that subset as a discovery cohort. All discovery cohort repertoires had been generated using a single sequencing platform. HLA typing included class I and class II loci at four-digit resolution. The number of typed donors differed by locus: about 620-640 for A, B, C, DRB1 and DQB1; approximately 530 for DQA1; approximately 610 for DPA1; and around 490 for DPB1. Four to six DR-DQ haplotypes were handled as single units for association and clustering, since linkage in the cohort was strong. Among around 400 genotyped donors of the cohort, an average of roughly 230,000 unique TCR beta nucleotide sequences was sequenced per donor, of which roughly 17% were non-productive. What the study reported, not specific to this receptor: According to a later genetic analysis, donors in an Asian-associated ancestry cluster had fewer N-insertions in productive TCRs than the approximately 650-donor mean. A later genetic analysis associated a missense DCLRE1C variant with V-gene and J-gene trimming of TCR beta chains, and an independent cohort replicated the association. A further reported finding was that TCR beta sequences accurately predicted the HLA-A and HLA-B alleles for most subjects in the first cohort. In a later analysis, around 15,000 TCR beta sequences were associated with specific HLA alleles at a false discovery rate of 0.05. Cytomegalovirus status was reported to be diagnosed by the classifier with high specificity and sensitivity in both the original and validation cohorts. Some IMGT-functional V segments, including TRBV6-2 and TRBV6-3, could not be told apart with the 87-base-pair reads, so those segments were excluded. Three of the identified cytomegalovirus-associated TCR beta chains were confirmed in vitro to be specific for cytomegalovirus antigens. According to a later analysis, most CMV-associated TCR beta chains appeared to be HLA-restricted, and the HLA associations seemed to be driven largely by CMV exposure. Sequencing depth was assumed to be roughly uniform across donors in the presence/absence analyses, though that assumption may not hold. Linkage disequilibrium might explain the correlated functional status among segregating V segments, but an unknown experimental factor could not be ruled out. Several of the top co-occurrence clusters appeared to be linked to parvovirus B19, influenza, CMV and Epstein-Barr virus, according to a later analysis. HLA typing was unavailable for some donors at each locus, so association tests used only the typed subset. The authors suggested that the approach could potentially be generalized to other disease states and immunological phenotypes. The sequencing pipeline was judged likely to have produced a cluster of highly shared sequence variants as a technical artifact. A later analysis found that HLA-associated TCR beta chains were more clonally expanded and had lower generation probabilities than equally common non-associated chains. Most TCR sequences were observed very rarely across donors, whereas some public TCRs were present in many individuals. Only TCR beta chains were sequenced in this cohort, and the absence of alpha or paired-chain data limited detectable features. Immune exposure information for the cohort was limited to CMV serostatus. Assigning TCR associations to individual alleles was difficult when HLA alleles, especially DR and DQ, strongly co-occurred. Because counts were too low, seventeen rarely observed V segments, including chromosome 9 orphons, were excluded from the earlier analysis of fewer than 650 of the donors. A total of 164 TCR beta chains were listed by the study as associated with cytomegalovirus. In a later analysis, TCR association rates were found to vary across HLA loci, with the most associated TCRs seen for DRB1 alleles and the fewest for HLA-C alleles. In an earlier analysis of over 550 of the donors, most TCR beta V segments were observed in productive rearrangements about 87% or about 30% of the time, broadly matching IMGT annotations.

The CDR3 sequence holds 17 residues, the cysteine and phenylalanine included. CDR3 DNA is the only sequence kept; it has 51 bases, read in frame from the first base. V lost 5 bases and J lost 0 bases; the stretch between them is 17 bases long. The germline V gene (reference sequence) yields MNHEY for CDR1 and SMNVEV for CDR2. The receptor library was made with the immunoSEQ multiplex PCR assay. For the multiplex PCR, a mixture combining 60 forward primers for TCR Vbeta segments and 13 reverse primers for TCR Jbeta segments was used. Amplification of the CDR3 region of rearranged TCR beta genes was performed with a multiplex PCR assay on genomic DNA. The amplified TCR beta libraries were sequenced on the Illumina HiSeq System as 87-base-pair reads. On the study's bioinformatics: A later analysis counted some 80 million unique TCR beta chains across the 700 or so repertoires, and 10 million to 11 million of these chains were shared by at least two donors. Raw reads were error-corrected and collapsed into unique sequences with a nearest-neighbor algorithm that merged closely related sequences to remove PCR and sequencing errors. To assign V, D and J gene segments, CDR3 sequences were aligned to IMGT reference sequences. Each retained sequence needed at least a six-nucleotide match to both a V gene segment and a J gene segment. Rearrangements were called productive when the CDR3 lacked stop codons and stayed in frame with V and J; all others were non-productive. CDR3 was defined by IMGT convention, running from the second conserved V-encoded cysteine to the conserved J-encoded phenylalanine. The earlier analysis of 587 of the donors excluded any sequence lacking an unambiguous match to a single V gene segment. In an earlier analysis of around 600 of the donors, V segments were called functional above 56.7% productive rearrangements and were called segregating when the between-donor standard deviation exceeded 5%. A statistical classification framework was built for diagnosing cytomegalovirus status from the catalog of TCR beta chain sequences. In a later analysis, TCR nucleotide sequences were compared against IMGT/GENE-DB human TR gene sequences so that V and J genes could be assigned. Using the TCRdist pipeline, a later analysis assigned CDR3 sequences along with most-parsimonious VDJ recombination scenarios. A later analysis defined each TCR beta chain by its CDR3 amino acid sequence plus V-gene family, and excluded reads lacking a unique V-gene family. To address suspected cross-contamination and a sequencing artifact, a later analysis removed around 600 highly shared, low-generation-probability nucleotide sequences. In a later analysis, a clonal expansion index was calculated for each public chain from normalized within-repertoire ranks of inferred template counts. In a later analysis, generation probabilities were computed using a VDJ recombination model fitted to out-of-frame rearrangements, and the results were checked against IGoR. In a later analysis, hypergeometric tests were used to score TCR-TCR, TCR-HLA and TCR-CMV co-occurrence, with a repertoire-size bias correction applied to TCR pairs. False discovery rates were estimated in a later analysis by permuting HLA or CMV assignments 20 times. In a later analysis, co-occurring TCRs were grouped using DBSCAN, with TCRdist sequence similarity added in when clustering inside HLA-allele-positive subsets. For co-occurrence clustering, repertoires with fewer than 30,000 or more than 120,000 public chains were excluded, along with about five repertoires with anomalous nucleotide sharing. TCRdb took this table from immuneACCESS and kept in-frame rearrangements with V and J called. Such tables lack part of the clones; where checked against another copy, unresolved V genes explain under half of the gap, and the rest is unexplained. V and J calls and clone size are given by that table; D and trimming were obtained from the DNA. Within this sample are approximately 150,000 clones, with roughly 80% of them counted one time only. The top ten hold 10% to 12% of the sample.

As concerns this clone: Its specific antigen is unknown. No per-base quality is available; no much larger clone lies one base away.

The cohort consisted of some 730 healthy bone marrow donors. All cohort members were sampled while nominally healthy, although unrecorded immune exposures were likely present. The donor was CMV seropositive and belonged to the group of about 290 seropositive cohort members. A peripheral blood sample was provided by each donor, and peripheral blood mononuclear cells were used for TCR beta sequencing. The Qiagen DNeasy Blood Extraction Kit was used to extract genomic DNA from the blood cell samples. The source of this sequence is a man aged 18 to 30 in good health and CMV-seropositive. The V and J segments used are TRBV27 and TRBJ2-4; TRBD2 might be the D gene, on 5 matching bases. Source material: PBMCs. The CDR3 amino acid sequence is: CASSPGIWSIAKNIQYF. The sequenced DNA is TGTGCCAGCAGTCCGGGGATATGGTCTATAGCCAAAAACATTCAGTACTTC.